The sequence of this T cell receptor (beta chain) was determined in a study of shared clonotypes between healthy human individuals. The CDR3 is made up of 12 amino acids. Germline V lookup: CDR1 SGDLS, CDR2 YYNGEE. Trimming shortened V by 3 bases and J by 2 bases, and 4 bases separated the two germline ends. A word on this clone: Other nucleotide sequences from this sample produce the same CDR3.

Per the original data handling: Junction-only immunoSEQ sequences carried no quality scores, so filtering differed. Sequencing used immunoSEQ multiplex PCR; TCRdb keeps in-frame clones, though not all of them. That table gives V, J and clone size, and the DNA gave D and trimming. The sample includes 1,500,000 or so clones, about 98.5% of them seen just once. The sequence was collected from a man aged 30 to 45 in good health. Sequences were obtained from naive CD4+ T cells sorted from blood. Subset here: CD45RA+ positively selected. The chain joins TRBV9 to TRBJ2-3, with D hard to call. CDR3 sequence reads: CASSASTDTQYF. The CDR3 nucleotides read TGTGCCAGCAGCGCCTCCACAGATACGCAGTATTTT. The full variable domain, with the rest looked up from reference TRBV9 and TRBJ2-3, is DSGVTQTPKHLITATGQRVTLRCSPRSGDLSVYWYQQSLDQGLQFLIQYYNGEERAKGNILERFSAQQFPDLHSELNLSSLELGDSALYFCASSASTDTQYFGPGTRLTVL.